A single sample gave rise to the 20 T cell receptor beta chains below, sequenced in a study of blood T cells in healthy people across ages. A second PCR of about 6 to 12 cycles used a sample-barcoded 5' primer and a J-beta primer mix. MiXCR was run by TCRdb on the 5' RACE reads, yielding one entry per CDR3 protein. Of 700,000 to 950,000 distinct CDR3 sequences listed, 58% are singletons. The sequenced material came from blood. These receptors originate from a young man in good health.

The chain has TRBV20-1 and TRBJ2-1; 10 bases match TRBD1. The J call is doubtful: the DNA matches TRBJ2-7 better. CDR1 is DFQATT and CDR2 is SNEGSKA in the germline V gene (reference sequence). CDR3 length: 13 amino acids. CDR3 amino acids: CSALLDRGNEQYF. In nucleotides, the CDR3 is TGCAGTGCGCTATTGGACAGGGGGAATGAGCAGTACTTC.

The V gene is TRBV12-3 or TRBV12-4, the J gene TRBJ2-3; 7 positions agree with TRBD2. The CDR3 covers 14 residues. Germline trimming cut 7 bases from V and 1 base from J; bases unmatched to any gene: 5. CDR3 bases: TGTGCCAGCAACGGACTAGGAGGCACAGATACGCAGTATTTT. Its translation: CASNGLGGTDTQYF.

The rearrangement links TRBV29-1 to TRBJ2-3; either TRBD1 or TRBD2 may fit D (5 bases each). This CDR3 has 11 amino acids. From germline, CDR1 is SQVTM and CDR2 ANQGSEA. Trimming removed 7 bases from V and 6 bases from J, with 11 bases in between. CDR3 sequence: CSEQWGDTQYF. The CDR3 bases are TGCAGCGAACAGTGGGGGGATACGCAGTATTTT.

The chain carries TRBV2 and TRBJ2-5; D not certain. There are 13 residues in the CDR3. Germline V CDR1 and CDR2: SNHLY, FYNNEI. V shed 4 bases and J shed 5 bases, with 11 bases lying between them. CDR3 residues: CASSVQFRETQYF. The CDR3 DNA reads TGTGCCAGCAGTGTTCAGTTTAGGGAGACCCAGTACTTC.

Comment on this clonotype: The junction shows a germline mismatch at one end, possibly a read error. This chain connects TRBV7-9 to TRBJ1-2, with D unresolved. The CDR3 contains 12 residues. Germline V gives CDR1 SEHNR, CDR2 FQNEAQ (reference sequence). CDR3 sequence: CSSSSSNYGYTF. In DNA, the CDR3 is TGTTCCAGCAGCAGCAGTAACTATGGCTACACCTTC.

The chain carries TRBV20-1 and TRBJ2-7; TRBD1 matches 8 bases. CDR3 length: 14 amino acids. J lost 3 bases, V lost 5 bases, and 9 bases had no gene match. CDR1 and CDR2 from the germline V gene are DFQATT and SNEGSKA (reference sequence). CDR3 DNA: TGCAGTGCTGCCCAGGGGGCTCGGGACTACGAGCAGTACTTC. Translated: CSAAQGARDYEQYF.

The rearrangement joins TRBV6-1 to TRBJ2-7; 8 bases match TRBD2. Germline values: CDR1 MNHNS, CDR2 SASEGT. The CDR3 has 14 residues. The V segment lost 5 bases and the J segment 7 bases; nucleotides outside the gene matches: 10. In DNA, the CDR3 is TGTGCCAGCAGTCCCACCGGGACTAGGAGGGAGCAGTACTTC. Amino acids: CASSPTGTRREQYF.

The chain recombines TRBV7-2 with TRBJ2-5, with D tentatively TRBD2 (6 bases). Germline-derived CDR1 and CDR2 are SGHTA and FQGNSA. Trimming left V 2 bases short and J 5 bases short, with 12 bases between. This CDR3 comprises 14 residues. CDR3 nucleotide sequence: TGTGCCAGCAGCTTAATGCTTCGGGGGGAGACCCAGTACTTC. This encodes CASSLMLRGETQYF.

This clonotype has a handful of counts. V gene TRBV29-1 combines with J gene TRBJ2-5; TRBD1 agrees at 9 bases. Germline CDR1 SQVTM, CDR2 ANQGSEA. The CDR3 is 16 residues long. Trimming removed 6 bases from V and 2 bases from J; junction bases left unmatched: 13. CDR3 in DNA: TGCAGCGTCACCCCCGGGACAGGGATCGGGCAAGAGACCCAGTACTTC. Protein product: CSVTPGTGIGQETQYF. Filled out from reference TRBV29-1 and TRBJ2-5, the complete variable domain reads SAVISQKPSRDICQRGTSLTIQCQVDSQVTMMFWYRQQPGQSLTLIATANQGSEATYESGFVIDKFPISRPNLTFSTLTVSNMSPEDSSIYLCSVTPGTGIGQETQYFGPGTRLLVL.

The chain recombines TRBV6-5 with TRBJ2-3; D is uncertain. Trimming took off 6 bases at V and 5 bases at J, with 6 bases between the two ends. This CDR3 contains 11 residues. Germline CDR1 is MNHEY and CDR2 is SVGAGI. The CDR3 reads CASRYQDTQYF. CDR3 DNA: TGTGCCAGCAGATACCAAGATACGCAGTATTTT.

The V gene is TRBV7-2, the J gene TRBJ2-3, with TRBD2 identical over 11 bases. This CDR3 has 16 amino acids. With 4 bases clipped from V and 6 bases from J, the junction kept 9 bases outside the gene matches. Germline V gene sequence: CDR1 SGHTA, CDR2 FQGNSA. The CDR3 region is CASSSKLAGASDTQYF. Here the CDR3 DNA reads TGTGCCAGCAGCTCCAAACTAGCGGGGGCGAGTGATACGCAGTATTTT. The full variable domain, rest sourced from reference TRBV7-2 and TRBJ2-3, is GAGVSQSPSNKVTEKGKDVELRCDPISGHTALYWYRQSLGQGLEFLIYFQGNSAPDKSGLPSDRFSAERTGGSVSTLTIQRTQQEDSAVYLCASSSKLAGASDTQYFGPGTRLTVL.

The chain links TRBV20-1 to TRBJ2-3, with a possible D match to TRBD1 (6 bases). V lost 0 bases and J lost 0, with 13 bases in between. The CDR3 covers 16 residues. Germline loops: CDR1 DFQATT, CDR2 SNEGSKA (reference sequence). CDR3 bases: TGCAGTGCTAGAGACCCCCGGACAGCTAGCACAGATACGCAGTATTTT. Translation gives CSARDPRTASTDTQYF.

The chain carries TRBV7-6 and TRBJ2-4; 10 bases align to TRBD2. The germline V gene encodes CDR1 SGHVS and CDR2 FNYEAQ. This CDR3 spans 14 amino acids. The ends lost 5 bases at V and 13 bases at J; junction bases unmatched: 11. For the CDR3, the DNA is TGTGCCAGCAGCCTCAGCGGGGGGGAGGAACAGCAGTACTTC. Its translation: CASSLSGGEEQQYF. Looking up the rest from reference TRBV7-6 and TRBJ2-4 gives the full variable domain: GAGVSQSPRYKVTKRGQDVALRCDPISGHVSLYWYRQALGQGPEFLTYFNYEAQQDKSGLPNDRFSAERPEGSISTLTIQRTEQRDSAMYRCASSLSGGEEQQYFGAGTRLSVL.

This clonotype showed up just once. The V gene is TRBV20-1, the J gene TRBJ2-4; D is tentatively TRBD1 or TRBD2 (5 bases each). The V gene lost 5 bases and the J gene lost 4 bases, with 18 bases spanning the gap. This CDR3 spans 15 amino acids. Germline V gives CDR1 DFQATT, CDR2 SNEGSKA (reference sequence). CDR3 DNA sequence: TGCAGTGCTTTCTATGCCGGGGCAGTTAAAAACATTCAGTACTTC. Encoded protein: CSAFYAGAVKNIQYF.

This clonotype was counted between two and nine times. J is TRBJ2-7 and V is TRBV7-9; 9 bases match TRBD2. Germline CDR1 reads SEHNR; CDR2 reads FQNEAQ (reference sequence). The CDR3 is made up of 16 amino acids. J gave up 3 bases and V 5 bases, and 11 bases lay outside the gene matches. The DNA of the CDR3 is TGTGCCAGCAGCGTAGGACGACTAGCGGAGAACTACGAGCAGTACTTC. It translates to CASSVGRLAENYEQYF.

Here the CDR3 DNA reads TGTGCCTGGGAGTACAGGGATGGCTACACCTTC. Amino acids: CAWEYRDGYTF. J is TRBJ1-2 and V is TRBV30; possibly TRBD1 for D (6 bases). Germline CDR1 and CDR2: GTSNPN and SVGIG (reference sequence). The CDR3 length is 11 residues. V was clipped by 5 bases and J by 6 bases, with 10 bases between them.

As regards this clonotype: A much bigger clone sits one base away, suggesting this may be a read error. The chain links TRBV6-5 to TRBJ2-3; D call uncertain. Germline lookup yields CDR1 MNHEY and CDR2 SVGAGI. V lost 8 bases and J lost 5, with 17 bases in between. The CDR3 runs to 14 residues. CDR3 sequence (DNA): TGTGCCAGCGGTTTTGGACCCAGGCAAGATACGCAGTATTTT. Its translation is CASGFGPRQDTQYF.

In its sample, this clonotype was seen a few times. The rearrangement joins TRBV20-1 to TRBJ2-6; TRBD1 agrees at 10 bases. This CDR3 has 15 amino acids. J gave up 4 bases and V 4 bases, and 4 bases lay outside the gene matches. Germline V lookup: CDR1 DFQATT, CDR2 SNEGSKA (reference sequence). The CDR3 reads CSAKTGGKGANVLTF. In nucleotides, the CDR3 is TGCAGTGCTAAGACAGGGGGCAAAGGGGCCAACGTCCTGACTTTC.

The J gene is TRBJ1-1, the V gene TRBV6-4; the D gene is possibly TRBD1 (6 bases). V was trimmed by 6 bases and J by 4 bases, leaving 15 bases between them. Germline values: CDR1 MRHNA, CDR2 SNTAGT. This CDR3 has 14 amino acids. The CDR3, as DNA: TGTGCCAGCAGGGAGGACAGTCTGGGCACTGAAGCTTTCTTT. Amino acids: CASREDSLGTEAFF.

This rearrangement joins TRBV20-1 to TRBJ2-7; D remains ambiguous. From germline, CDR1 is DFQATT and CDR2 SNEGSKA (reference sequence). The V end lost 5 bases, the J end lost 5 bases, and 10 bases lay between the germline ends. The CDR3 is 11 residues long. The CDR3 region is CSASPGHEQYF. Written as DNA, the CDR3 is TGCAGTGCTTCCCCGGGTCACGAGCAGTACTTC.